This TCR beta chain was recovered during a study of shared clonotypes between healthy human individuals. The germline V gene encodes CDR1 LGHNA and CDR2 YNFKEQ. The germline V and J ends were trimmed by 1 base and 2 bases, with 17 bases remaining between them. The CDR3 loop spans 18 amino acids. Unsorted PBMC DNA was sequenced on ten immunoSEQ deep assay plates. Repertoires were generated with immunoSEQ multiplex PCR, while TCRdb's copy carries only in-frame clones and drops some. This sample has 490,000 or so clones, with roughly four fifths found just once. The chain recombines TRBV4-2 with TRBJ1-4, with a tentative D call TRBD1 (5 bases). This receptor was obtained from a woman aged 40 to 50 in good health. Some clones in this sample may be carry-over from other donors' samples. Sequenced: PBMCs. The CDR3, as DNA: TGTGCCAGCAGCCAAGCGGGGTCGGGGACGCGGACTAATGAAAAACTGTTTTTT. This translates into CASSQAGSGTRTNEKLFF.